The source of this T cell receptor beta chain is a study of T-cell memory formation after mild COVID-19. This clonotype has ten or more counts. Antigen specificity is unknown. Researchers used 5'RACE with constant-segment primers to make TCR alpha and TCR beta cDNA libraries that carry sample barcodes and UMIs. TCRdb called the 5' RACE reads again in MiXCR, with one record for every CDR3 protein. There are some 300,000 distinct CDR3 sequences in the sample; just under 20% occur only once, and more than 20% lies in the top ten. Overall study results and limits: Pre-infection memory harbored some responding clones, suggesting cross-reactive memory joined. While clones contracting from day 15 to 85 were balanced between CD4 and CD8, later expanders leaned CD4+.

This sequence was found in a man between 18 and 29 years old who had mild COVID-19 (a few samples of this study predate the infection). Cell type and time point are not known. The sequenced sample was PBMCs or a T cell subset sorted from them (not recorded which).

CDR3 DNA sequence: TGCAGCGTTGAAGACGGGAGGGGAGGGAATCAGCCCCAGCATTTT. Amino acids: CSVEDGRGGNQPQHF. The V and J genes are TRBV29-1 and TRBJ1-5, with D perhaps matching TRBD1 (5 bases). With 0 bases removed from V and 4 bases from J, the gap between germline ends came to 13 bases. Germline V gives CDR1 SQVTM, CDR2 ANQGSEA. The CDR3 has 15 amino acids.